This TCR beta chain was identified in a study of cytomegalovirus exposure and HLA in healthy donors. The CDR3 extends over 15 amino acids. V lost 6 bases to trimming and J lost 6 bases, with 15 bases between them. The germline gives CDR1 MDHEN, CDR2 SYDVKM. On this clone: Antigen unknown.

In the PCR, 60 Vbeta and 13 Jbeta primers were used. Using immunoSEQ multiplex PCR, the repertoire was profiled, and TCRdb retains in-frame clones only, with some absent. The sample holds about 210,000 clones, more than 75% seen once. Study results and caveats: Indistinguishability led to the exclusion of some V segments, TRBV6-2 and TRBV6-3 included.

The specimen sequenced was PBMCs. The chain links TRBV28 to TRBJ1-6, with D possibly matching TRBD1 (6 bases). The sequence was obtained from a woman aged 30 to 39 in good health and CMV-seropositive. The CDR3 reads CASRSNREVNSPLHF. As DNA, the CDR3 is TGTGCCAGCAGGAGTAACAGGGAAGTTAATTCACCCCTCCACTTT.